This T cell receptor beta chain was sequenced during a study of cytomegalovirus exposure and HLA in healthy donors. Study overall: Out of 398 genotyped donors, approximately 84% belonged to the Caucasian-associated ancestry cluster. Study-wide points: Most TCR sequences were uncommon, yet certain public TCRs appeared in many donors.

The CDR3 contains 14 residues. The germline V gene encodes CDR1 SGHAT and CDR2 FQNNGV. The germline V and J ends were trimmed by 5 bases and 8 bases, with 18 bases remaining between them. For this clone: The antigen is unknown.

Primers: 60 Vbeta forward and 13 Jbeta reverse. Measured with immunoSEQ multiplex PCR; TCRdb has only the in-frame clones, and not every one. The sample features 150,000 to 200,000 clones, with 0.79% in its top ten. This sequence was found in a woman under 30 in good health and CMV-seropositive. The rearrangement links TRBV11-2 to TRBJ1-2; possibly TRBD1 for D (6 bases). Sequenced: PBMCs. The CDR3 is CASSKIAGGVGYTF. CDR3 sequence (DNA): TGTGCCAGCAGCAAAATCGCGGGGGGCGTAGGCTACACCTTC.